The present T cell receptor (beta chain) was sequenced within a study of identical twins. Overall study findings and caveats: There were fewer insertions in abundant cord blood beta clonotypes, but memory repertoires showed no such pattern. Models came in too low on out-of-frame TCR alpha sharing in monozygotic twins.

In the case of this clonotype: Its antigen is not identified.

TCRdb itself ran the 5' RACE reads through MiXCR, one entry per CDR3 protein. The table lists 1.5 million to 2 million distinct CDR3 sequences, 32% of them singletons. V lost 6 bases and J 11 bases, leaving 13 bases between the germline ends. From germline, CDR1 is SQVTM and CDR2 ANQGSEA. This CDR3 spans 10 amino acids. The TCR comes from a newborn girl in good health. This rearrangement joins TRBV29-1 to TRBJ1-1; TRBD1 is a possible D gene (5 bases). Sequenced material: cord blood. In DNA form, the CDR3 reads TGCAGCGTCCCCGGGGCAGGGGCTTTCTTT. It encodes CSVPGAGAFF.